Listed below are T cell receptor beta chains from one sample, sequenced in a study of T-cell reconstitution after alpha-beta-depleted transplantation in children. TCRdb passed the PCR reads through MiXCR, listing each CDR3 protein once. The top ten clones hold 5.5% to 8% of a sample with over 70,000 distinct CDR3 sequences, approximately 9.2% of them seen once. The input for sequencing was PBMCs from the stem cell graft donor, taken from the stem cell graft. Every receptor here comes from a human donor who donated a stem cell graft to a child with congenital amegakaryocytic thrombocytopenia. CDR3s include the opening cysteine and the closing phenylalanine or tryptophan. The order of the fields is clone size, D gene, V gene, J gene, CDR3 DNA, CDR3 protein. D genes are given only for firm matches. For some rows the clone size is stated as once, few or many, or as a class when expanded; others skip it.

many	-	TRBV20-1	TRBJ1-6	TGCAGTGCTAGAGTGAGGGGTGGGTTTAATTCACCCCTCCACTTT	CSARVRGGFNSPLHF
many	-	TRBV5-1	TRBJ1-4	TGCGCCAGCAGCTCGTCGCCGATCGGGAGGGTTGAAAAACTGTTTTTT	CASSSSPIGRVEKLFF
many	-	TRBV20-1	TRBJ1-4	TGCAGTGCTAGCGAAAATGAAAAACTGTTTTTT	CSASENEKLFF
many	-	TRBV20-1	TRBJ1-2	TGCAGTGCCCCCCCGACCGGGTATGGCTACACCTTC	CSAPPTGYGYTF
-	TRBD1	TRBV20-1	TRBJ2-1	TGCAGTGCTAGACCAAGGGGACAGGGGGTTTACAATGAGCAGTTCTTC	CSARPRGQGVYNEQFF
many	-	TRBV12-3/TRBV12-4	TRBJ1-5	TGTGCCAGCAGCCCGGACGGTAGCAATCAGCCCCAGCATTTT	CASSPDGSNQPQHF
many	-	TRBV18	TRBJ2-5	TGTGCCAGCTCACCGACAGGCGGCGAGACCCAGTACTTC	CASSPTGGETQYF
many	TRBD1	TRBV9	TRBJ2-3	TGTGCCAGCAGCGTAAATACAGGGGGAGGCACAGATACGCAGTATTTT	CASSVNTGGGTDTQYF
many	TRBD1	TRBV6-1	TRBJ1-3	TGTGCCAGCAGAGACGTCAGGGGGCCGGGGAACACCATATATTTT	CASRDVRGPGNTIYF
many	TRBD1	TRBV5-1	TRBJ1-1	TGCGCCAGCAGCCTCGCACCTTTTGACAGGGGCGGGGAAGCTTTCTTT	CASSLAPFDRGGEAFF
few	TRBD2	TRBV4-2	TRBJ2-3	TGTGCCAGCAGCCCGAGGCTAGCGGGAGTAACAGATACGCAGTATTTT	CASSPRLAGVTDTQYF
many	-	TRBV5-5	TRBJ2-1	TGTGCCAGCAGCCCTGGGGGGACAGTCCGTAGTGAGCAGTTCTTC	CASSPGGTVRSEQFF
many	-	TRBV6-6	TRBJ2-1	TGTGCCAGCAGTTTCGAGCGAGGAGGCTTAGGGGAGCAGTTCTTC	CASSFERGGLGEQFF
many	TRBD2	TRBV7-3	TRBJ2-3	TGTGCCAGCAGCTCCCCGGCGGGAGTGGGAGATACGCAGTATTTT	CASSSPAGVGDTQYF
many	TRBD1	TRBV20-1	TRBJ2-1	TGCAGTGCTATGGACAGGGGGCTTTCCTTGCATGAGCAGTTCTTC	CSAMDRGLSLHEQFF
many	-	TRBV7-6	TRBJ2-7	TGTGCCAGCAGCTTAGGAGCCGGGACGACCCACGAGCAGTACTTC	CASSLGAGTTHEQYF
many	TRBD1	TRBV18	TRBJ2-4	TGTGCCAGCTCAACCGGGACAGGGGTTTTCGACATTCAGTACTTC	CASSTGTGVFDIQYF
-	-	TRBV18	TRBJ2-7	TGTGCCAGCTCCCCAGACACCACCTACGAGCAGTACTTC	CASSPDTTYEQYF
many	-	TRBV12-3/TRBV12-4	TRBJ2-3	TGTGCCAGCAGTTTAGAATATACGCAGTATTTT	CASSLEYTQYF
many	TRBD2	TRBV20-1	TRBJ2-1	TGCAGTGCGACGAGACTAGCGGAGCAGTTCTTC	CSATRLAEQFF
many	-	TRBV12-3/TRBV12-4	TRBJ2-5	TGTGCCAGCAGCCCCTCCAGGGCCGAGACCCAGTACTTC	CASSPSRAETQYF
many	TRBD1	TRBV4-1	TRBJ2-6	TGCGCCAGCAGGGCTCCAGGGGGCTCTGGGGCCAACGTCCTGACTTTC	CASRAPGGSGANVLTF
many	-	TRBV6-5	TRBJ1-1	TGTGCCAGCAAAGGACAATATAACACTGAAGCTTTCTTT	CASKGQYNTEAFF
many	-	TRBV29-1	TRBJ1-2	TGCAGCGCCCGGGACGTCTATGGCTACACCTTC	CSARDVYGYTF
-	-	TRBV7-6	TRBJ2-5	TGTGCCAGCAGCGCCCGTACAGGGAGAGGGCAAGAGACCCAGTACTTC	CASSARTGRGQETQYF
many	TRBD1	TRBV12-3/TRBV12-4	TRBJ1-2	TGTGCCAGCAGTGTACAGGGGGCTCCCGGTGGCTACACCTTC	CASSVQGAPGGYTF
many	TRBD2	TRBV20-1	TRBJ2-1	TGCAGTGCTACTCAAGCGGGAGTTTGGTTGAGGGATGAGCAGTTCTTC	CSATQAGVWLRDEQFF
few	TRBD2	TRBV11-2	TRBJ2-1	TGTGCCAGCAGCCCGGGACTAGCGGGAGGCGCGGAGCAGTTCTTC	CASSPGLAGGAEQFF
many	-	TRBV29-1	TRBJ2-3	TGCAGCGTGATACCCGGACTAAGCACAGATACGCAGTATTTT	CSVIPGLSTDTQYF
many	-	TRBV5-1	TRBJ2-5	TGCGCCAGCAGCTTGGAAGATGTTCTTCCCCAAGAGACCCAGTACTTC	CASSLEDVLPQETQYF
many	-	TRBV2	TRBJ2-3	TGTGCCAGCAGTGAAGCGGAGACATTCACAGATACGCAGTATTTT	CASSEAETFTDTQYF
-	-	TRBV5-1	TRBJ1-1	TGCGCCAGCAGGGGAGGCGGACGGTTGAACACTGAAGCTTTCTTT	CASRGGGRLNTEAFF
many	-	TRBV18	TRBJ2-7	TGTGCCAGCTCACCACTTGACAGCACCTACGAGCAGTACTTC	CASSPLDSTYEQYF
many	-	TRBV6-5	TRBJ1-2	TGTGCCAGCAGTTACTACTCGGACGGGAACTATGGCTACACCTTC	CASSYYSDGNYGYTF
many	TRBD1	TRBV7-9	TRBJ2-2	TGTGCCAGCAGCCCTTGGGACAGGGTGACTCGCGGGGAGCTGTTTTTT	CASSPWDRVTRGELFF
many	TRBD2	TRBV20-1	TRBJ2-3	TGCAGTGCTAGCGGGGGGGTAGATACGCAGTATTTT	CSASGGVDTQYF
few	-	TRBV6-5	TRBJ2-2	TGTGCCAGCAGTTACCCTGCGGGGGCAGGGCTGAACACCGGGGAGCTGTTTTTT	CASSYPAGAGLNTGELFF
many	TRBD1	TRBV7-8	TRBJ1-2	TGTGCCAGCAGCCCGACCGGGGACAGCTTGGATGGCTACACCTTC	CASSPTGDSLDGYTF
few	TRBD2	TRBV20-1	TRBJ2-7	TGCTGTGCTAGAGGGGACCACGCGGGAGGGCAATTCGAGCAGTACTTC	CCARGDHAGGQFEQYF
many	-	TRBV6-5	TRBJ2-1	TGTGCCAGCAGTTACGGAGGAGGAGGCAATGAGCAGTTCTTC	CASSYGGGGNEQFF
many	-	TRBV5-1	TRBJ1-4	TGCGCCAGCAGCTTGGTCTCGCAGGGTGAAAAACTGTTTTTT	CASSLVSQGEKLFF
many	-	TRBV28	TRBJ2-5	TGTGCCAGCAGTTCTGCGGAGGTGAGGGTTGAGGAGACCCAGTACTTC	CASSSAEVRVEETQYF
many	-	TRBV7-8	TRBJ2-7	TGTGCCAGCAGCCATGGACAGCTATACGAGCAGTACTTC	CASSHGQLYEQYF
-	TRBD1	TRBV19	TRBJ2-2	TGTGCCAGTGCGGACAGGGCGAACACCGGGGAGCTGTTTTTT	CASADRANTGELFF
many	TRBD2	TRBV5-1	TRBJ2-3	TGCGCCAGCAGGGCCGGACTAGCGGCAGATACGCAGTATTTT	CASRAGLAADTQYF
many	-	TRBV25-1	TRBJ1-2	TGTGCCAGCCGGACAGAGGCTAACTATGGCTACACCTTC	CASRTEANYGYTF
many	-	TRBV5-1	TRBJ2-3	TGCGCCAGCAGCTCGGAACTCATCACAGATACGCAGTATTTT	CASSSELITDTQYF
many	-	TRBV30	TRBJ2-7	TGTGCCTTGTCGATTGACTATTCCCCTTACGAGCAGTACTTC	CALSIDYSPYEQYF
few	-	TRBV28	TRBJ1-4	TGTGCCAGCAGTTTTCTTGACCGTAGCGAAAAACTGTTTTTT	CASSFLDRSEKLFF
many	-	TRBV5-5	TRBJ2-7	TGTGCCAGCAGCTTGTCCCCTTCCTCCTACGAGCAGTACTTC	CASSLSPSSYEQYF
many	-	TRBV5-1	TRBJ2-3	TGCGCCAGCAGCTTGGATAGCAAAAGCACAGATACGCAGTATTTT	CASSLDSKSTDTQYF